This T cell receptor beta chain was observed in a study of blood T cell repertoires in COVID-19. Study information: Both acute and convalescent COVID-19 samples were obtained from the United States, Italy and Spain. The cDNA or gDNA used as material had been derived from T cells, B-cell-depleted T cells, or PBMCs.

Measured with immunoSEQ multiplex PCR; TCRdb has only the in-frame clones, and not every one. The profile shows 75,000 to 90,000 clones, 70% to 90% of them singletons. The sample consisted of peripheral blood. This clonotype was sampled from a human donor in a cohort sampled during active COVID-19.

The CDR3 loop is CASRPGQGFTEAFF. CDR3 DNA sequence: TGTGCCAGCAGGCCGGGACAGGGATTCACTGAAGCTTTCTTT. The chain is built from TRBV6-6 and TRBJ1-1; 9 bases are shared with TRBD1. J lost 4 bases, V lost 6 bases, and 6 bases had no gene match. This CDR3 comprises 14 residues. Germline V gene data show CDR1 as MNHNY and CDR2 as SVGAGI (reference sequence).